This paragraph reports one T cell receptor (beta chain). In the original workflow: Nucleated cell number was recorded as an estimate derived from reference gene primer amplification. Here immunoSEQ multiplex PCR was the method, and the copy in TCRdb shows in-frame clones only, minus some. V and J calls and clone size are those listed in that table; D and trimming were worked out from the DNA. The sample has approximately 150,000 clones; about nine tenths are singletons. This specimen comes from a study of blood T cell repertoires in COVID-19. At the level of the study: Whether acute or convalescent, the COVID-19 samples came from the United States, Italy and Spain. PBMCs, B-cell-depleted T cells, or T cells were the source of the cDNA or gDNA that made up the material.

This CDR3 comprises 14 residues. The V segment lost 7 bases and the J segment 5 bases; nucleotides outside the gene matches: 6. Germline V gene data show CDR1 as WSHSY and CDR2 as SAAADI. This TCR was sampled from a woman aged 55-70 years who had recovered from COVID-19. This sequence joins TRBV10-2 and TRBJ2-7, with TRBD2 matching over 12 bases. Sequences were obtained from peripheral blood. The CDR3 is CASTGTSGFHEQYF. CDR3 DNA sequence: TGCGCCAGCACTGGGACTAGCGGGTTTCACGAGCAGTACTTC.